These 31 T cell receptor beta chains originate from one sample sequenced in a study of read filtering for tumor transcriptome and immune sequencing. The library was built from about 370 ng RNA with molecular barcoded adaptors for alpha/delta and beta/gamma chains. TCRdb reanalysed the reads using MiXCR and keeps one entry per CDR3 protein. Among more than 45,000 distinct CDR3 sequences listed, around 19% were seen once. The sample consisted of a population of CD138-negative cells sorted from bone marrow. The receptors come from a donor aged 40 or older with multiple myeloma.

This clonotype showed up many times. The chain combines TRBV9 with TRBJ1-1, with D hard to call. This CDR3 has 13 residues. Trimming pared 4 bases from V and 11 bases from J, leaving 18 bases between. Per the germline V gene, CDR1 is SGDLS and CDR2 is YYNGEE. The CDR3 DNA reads TGTGCCAGCAGCACCCGACCGGGAGGGTCCGCTTTCTTT. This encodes CASSTRPGGSAFF.

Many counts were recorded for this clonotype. The CDR3 reads CSAKDRVTEAFF. The CDR3 DNA follows: TGCAGTGCTAAGGACAGGGTAACTGAAGCTTTCTTT. The chain combines TRBV20-1 with TRBJ1-1; TRBD1 aligns across 8 bases. The CDR3 is 12 amino acids. The germline V gene has CDR1 DFQATT and CDR2 SNEGSKA (reference sequence). Losses at the gene ends were 4 bases for V and 5 bases for J; bases not matched to a gene: 3.

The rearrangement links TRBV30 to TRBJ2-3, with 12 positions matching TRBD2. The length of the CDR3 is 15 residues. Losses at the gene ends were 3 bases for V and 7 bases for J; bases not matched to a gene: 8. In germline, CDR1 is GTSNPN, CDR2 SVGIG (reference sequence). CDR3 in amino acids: CAWSRTSGMTNTQYF. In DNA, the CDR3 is TGTGCCTGGAGCCGGACTAGCGGGATGACAAATACGCAGTATTTT.

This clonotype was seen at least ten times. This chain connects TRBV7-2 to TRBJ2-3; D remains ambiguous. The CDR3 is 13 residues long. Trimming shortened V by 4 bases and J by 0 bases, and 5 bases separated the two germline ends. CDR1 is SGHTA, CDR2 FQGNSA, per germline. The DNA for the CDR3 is TGTGCCAGCAGCTGGGGAAGCACAGATACGCAGTATTTT. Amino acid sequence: CASSWGSTDTQYF.

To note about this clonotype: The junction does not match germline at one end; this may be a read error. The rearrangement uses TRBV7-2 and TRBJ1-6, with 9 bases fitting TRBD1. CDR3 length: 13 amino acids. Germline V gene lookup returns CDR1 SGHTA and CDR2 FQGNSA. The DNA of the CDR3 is TGTGCCGGCAGTGGACAGGGGCATTCACCCCTCCACTTT. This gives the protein CAGSGQGHSPLHF.

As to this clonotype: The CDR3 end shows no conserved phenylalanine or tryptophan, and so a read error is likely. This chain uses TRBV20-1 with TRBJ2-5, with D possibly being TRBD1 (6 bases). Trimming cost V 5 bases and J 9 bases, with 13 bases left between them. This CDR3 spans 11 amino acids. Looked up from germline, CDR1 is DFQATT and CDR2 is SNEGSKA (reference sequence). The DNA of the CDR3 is TGCAGTGCTTCCCAGGGGTGGGCCCAGTACCTC. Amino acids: CSASQGWAQYL.

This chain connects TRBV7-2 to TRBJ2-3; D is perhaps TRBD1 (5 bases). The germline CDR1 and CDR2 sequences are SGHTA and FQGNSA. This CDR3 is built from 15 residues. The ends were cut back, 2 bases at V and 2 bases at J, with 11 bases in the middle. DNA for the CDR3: TGTGCCAGCAGCTTAAGGGGATTTGTCACAGATACGCAGTATTTT. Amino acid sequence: CASSLRGFVTDTQYF.

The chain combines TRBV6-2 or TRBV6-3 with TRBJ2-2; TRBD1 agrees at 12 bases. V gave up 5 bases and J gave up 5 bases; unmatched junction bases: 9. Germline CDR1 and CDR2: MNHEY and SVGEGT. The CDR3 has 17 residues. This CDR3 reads CASSSPPGQGATGELFF. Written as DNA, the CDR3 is TGTGCCAGCAGTAGCCCTCCGGGACAGGGGGCGACCGGGGAGCTGTTTTTT.

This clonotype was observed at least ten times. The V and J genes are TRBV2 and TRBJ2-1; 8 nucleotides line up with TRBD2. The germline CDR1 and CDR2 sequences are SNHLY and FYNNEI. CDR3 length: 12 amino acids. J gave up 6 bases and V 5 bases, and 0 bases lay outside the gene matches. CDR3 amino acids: CASSREGNEQFF. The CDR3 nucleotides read TGTGCCAGCAGTCGGGAGGGCAATGAGCAGTTCTTC.

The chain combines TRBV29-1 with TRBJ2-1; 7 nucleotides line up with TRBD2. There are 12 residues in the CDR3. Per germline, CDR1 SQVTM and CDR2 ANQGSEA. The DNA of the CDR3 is TGCTGCGCTTCCCCGGGAGGTCGAGAGCAGTTCTTC. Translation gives CCASPGGREQFF.

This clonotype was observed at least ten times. The CDR3 DNA follows: TGTGCCAGCAGCTTACGGCCCGGAGAGTACGAGCAGTACTTC. It specifies CASSLRPGEYEQYF. This chain joins TRBV7-6 and TRBJ2-7, with D unclear. The CDR3 is made up of 14 amino acids. Per the germline V gene, CDR1 is SGHVS and CDR2 is FNYEAQ. Between the trimmed V and J ends, which lost 2 bases and 4 bases, there was a span of 12 bases.

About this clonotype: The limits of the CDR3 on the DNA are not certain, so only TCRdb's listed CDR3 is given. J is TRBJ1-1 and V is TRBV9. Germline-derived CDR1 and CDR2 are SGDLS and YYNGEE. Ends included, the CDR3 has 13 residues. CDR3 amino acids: CASSVGGGAETFF.

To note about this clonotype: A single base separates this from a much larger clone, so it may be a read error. In nucleotides, the CDR3 is TGTGCCAGCACTCAGTGGGGGAACACTGAAGCTCTCTTT. Its protein is CASTQWGNTEALF. The V gene is TRBV6-5, the J gene TRBJ1-1, with D possibly TRBD1 on 5 matching bases. This CDR3 is 13 amino acids long. Germline V gene lookup returns CDR1 MNHEY and CDR2 SVGAGI.

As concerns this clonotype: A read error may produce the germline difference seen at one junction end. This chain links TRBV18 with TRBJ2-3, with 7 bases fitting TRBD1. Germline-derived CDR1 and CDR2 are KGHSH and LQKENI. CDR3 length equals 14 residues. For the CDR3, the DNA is TGTGCCAGCTCACCCGAGACAGGGTCAGATGCGCAGTATTTT. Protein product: CASSPETGSDAQYF. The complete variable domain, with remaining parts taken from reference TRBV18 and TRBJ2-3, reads NAGVMQNPRHLVRRRGQEARLRCSPMKGHSHVYWYRQLPEEGLKFMVYLQKENIIDESGMPKERFSAEFPKEGPSILRIQQVVRGDSAAYFCASSPETGSDAQYFGPGTRLTVL.

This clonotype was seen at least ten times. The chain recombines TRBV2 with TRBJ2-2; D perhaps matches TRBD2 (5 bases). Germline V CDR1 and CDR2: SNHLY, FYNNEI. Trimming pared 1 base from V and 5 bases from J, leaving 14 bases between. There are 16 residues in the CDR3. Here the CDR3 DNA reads TGTGCCAGCAGTGAAGGGAGAACGGGATGGACCGGGGAGCTGTTTTTT. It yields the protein CASSEGRTGWTGELFF.

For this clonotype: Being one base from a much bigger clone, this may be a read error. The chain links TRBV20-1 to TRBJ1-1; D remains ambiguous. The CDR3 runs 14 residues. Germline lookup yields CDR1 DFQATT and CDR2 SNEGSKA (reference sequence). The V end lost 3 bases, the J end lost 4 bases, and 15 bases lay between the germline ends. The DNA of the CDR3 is TGCAGTGCTAGGGTGGAAGGATTGGGCACTGAAGCTTTCTTT. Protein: CSARVEGLGTEAFF.

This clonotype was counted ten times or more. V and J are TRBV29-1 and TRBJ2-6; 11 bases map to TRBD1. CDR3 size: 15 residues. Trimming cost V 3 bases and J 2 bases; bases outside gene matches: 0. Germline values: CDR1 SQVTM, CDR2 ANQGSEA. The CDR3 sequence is CSVEGQGAGANVLTF. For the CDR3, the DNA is TGCAGCGTTGAGGGACAGGGGGCTGGGGCCAACGTCCTGACTTTC.

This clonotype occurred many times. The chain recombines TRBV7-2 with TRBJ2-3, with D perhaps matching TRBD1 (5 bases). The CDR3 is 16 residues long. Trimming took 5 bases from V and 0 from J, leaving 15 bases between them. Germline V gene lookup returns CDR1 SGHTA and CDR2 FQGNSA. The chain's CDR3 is CASSLQGTPSTDTQYF. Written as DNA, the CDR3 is TGTGCCAGCAGCCTTCAGGGAACCCCTAGCACAGATACGCAGTATTTT. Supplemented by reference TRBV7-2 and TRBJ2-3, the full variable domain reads GAGVSQSPSNKVTEKGKDVELRCDPISGHTALYWYRQSLGQGLEFLIYFQGNSAPDKSGLPSDRFSAERTGGSVSTLTIQRTQQEDSAVYLCASSLQGTPSTDTQYFGPGTRLTVL.

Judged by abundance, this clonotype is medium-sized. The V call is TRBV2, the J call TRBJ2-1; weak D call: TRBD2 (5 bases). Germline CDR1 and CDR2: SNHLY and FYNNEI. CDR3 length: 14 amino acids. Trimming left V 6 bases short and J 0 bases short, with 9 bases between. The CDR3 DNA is TGTGCCAGCAGGGATGGGAGCTCCTACAATGAGCAGTTCTTC. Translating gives CASRDGSSYNEQFF.

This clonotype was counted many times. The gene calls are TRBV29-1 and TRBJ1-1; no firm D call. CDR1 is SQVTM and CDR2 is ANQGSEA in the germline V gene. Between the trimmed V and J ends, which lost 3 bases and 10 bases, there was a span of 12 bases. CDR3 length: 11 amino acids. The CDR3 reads CSVDSGVIAFF. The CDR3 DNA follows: TGCAGCGTTGATTCGGGAGTGATAGCTTTCTTT.

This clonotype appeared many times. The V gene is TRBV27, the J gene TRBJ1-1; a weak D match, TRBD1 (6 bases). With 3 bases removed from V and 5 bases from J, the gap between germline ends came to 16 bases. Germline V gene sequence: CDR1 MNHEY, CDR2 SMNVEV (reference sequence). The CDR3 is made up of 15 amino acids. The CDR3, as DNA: TGTGCCAGCAGTTTTCTTCCAGGAAGGGGGACTGAAGCTTTCTTT. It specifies CASSFLPGRGTEAFF.

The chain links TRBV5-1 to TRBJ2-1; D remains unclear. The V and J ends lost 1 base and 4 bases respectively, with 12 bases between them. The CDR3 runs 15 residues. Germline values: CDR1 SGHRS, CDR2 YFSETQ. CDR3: CASSLSIRRYNEQFF. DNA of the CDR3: TGCGCCAGCAGCTTGTCCATTCGGCGTTACAATGAGCAGTTCTTC.

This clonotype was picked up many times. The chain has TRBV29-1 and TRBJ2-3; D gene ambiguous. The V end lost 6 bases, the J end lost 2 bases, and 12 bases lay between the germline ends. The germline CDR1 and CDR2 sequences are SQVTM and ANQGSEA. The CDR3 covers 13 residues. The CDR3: CSVFISNTDTQYF. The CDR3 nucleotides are TGCAGCGTATTCATTAGCAACACAGATACGCAGTATTTT.

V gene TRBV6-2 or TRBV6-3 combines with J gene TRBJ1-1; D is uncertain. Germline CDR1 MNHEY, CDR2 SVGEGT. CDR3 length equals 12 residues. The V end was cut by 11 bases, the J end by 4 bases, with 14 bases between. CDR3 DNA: TGTGCCTACACCCCGTGTAGCACTGAAGCTTTCTTT. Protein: CAYTPCSTEAFF.

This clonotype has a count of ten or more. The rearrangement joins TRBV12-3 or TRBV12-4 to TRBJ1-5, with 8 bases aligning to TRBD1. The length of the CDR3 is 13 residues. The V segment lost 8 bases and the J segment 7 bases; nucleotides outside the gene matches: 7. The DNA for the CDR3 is TGTGCCAGCCGTCAGGGGGCTCAACAGCCCCAGCATTTT. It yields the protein CASRQGAQQPQHF.

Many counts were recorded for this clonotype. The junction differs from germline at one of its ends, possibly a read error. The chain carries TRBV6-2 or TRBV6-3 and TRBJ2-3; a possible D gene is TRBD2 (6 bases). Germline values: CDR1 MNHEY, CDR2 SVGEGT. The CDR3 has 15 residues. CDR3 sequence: CANSYSRGGTDTQYF. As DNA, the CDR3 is TGTGCCAACAGTTACTCTAGAGGAGGGACAGATACGCAGTATTTT.

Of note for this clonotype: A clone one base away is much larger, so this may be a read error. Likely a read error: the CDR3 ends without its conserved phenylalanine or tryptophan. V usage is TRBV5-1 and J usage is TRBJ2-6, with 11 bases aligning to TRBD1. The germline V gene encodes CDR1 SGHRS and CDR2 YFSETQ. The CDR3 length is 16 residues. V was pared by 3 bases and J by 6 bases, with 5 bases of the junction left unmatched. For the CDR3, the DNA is TGCGCCAGCAGCTCAGGACAGGGGGCTCTGGCCAACGTCCTGACTTGC. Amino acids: CASSSGQGALANVLTC.

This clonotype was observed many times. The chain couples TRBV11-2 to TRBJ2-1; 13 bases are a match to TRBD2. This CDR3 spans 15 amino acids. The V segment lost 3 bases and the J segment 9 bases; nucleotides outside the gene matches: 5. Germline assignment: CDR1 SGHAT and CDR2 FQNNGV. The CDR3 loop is CASSFTSGRVGEQFF. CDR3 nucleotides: TGTGCCAGCAGCTTCACTAGCGGGAGGGTGGGTGAGCAGTTCTTC.

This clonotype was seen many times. In DNA form, the CDR3 reads TGTGCCAGCAGTTTGACTAGCGGGCCCCGCACAGATACGCAGTATTTT. It specifies CASSLTSGPRTDTQYF. The J gene is TRBJ2-3, the V gene TRBV11-3, with 10 positions matching TRBD2. The CDR3 runs to 16 residues. The ends lost 6 bases at V and 1 base at J; junction bases unmatched: 7. Germline CDR1 SGHNT, CDR2 YENEEA.

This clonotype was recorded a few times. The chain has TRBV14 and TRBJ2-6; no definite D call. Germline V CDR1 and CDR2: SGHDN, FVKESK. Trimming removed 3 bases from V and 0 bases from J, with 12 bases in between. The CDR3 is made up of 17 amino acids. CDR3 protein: CASSHLAGPSGANVLTF. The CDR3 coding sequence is TGTGCCAGCAGCCATTTGGCAGGACCCTCTGGGGCCAACGTCCTGACTTTC.

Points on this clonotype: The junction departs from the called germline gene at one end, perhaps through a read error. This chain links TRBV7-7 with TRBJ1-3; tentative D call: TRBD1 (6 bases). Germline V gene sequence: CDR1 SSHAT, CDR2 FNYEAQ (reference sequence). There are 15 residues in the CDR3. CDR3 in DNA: TGTGCTAGCAGCTTAGACAGGAGCTCTGGAAACACCATATATTTT. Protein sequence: CASSLDRSSGNTIYF.